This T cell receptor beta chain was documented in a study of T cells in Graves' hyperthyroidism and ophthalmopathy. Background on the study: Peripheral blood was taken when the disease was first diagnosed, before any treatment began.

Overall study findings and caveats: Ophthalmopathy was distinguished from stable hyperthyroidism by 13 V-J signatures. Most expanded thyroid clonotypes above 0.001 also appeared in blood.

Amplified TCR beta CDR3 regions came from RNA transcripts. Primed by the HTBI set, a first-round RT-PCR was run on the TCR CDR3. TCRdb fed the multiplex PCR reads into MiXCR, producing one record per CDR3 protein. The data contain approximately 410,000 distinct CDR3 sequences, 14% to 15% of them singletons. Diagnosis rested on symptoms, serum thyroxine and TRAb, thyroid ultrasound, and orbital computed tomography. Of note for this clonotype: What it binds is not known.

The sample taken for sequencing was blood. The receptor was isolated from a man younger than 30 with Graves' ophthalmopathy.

The CDR3 DNA follows: TGTGCCACCAGCAGAGGAGGGGGGGCAGGAGAAAAACTGTTTTTT. Protein: CATSRGGGAGEKLFF. The V call is TRBV15, the J call TRBJ1-4; possibly TRBD1 for D (6 bases). Per the germline V gene, CDR1 is LNHNV and CDR2 is YYDKDF (reference sequence). Between the trimmed V and J ends, which lost 1 base and 8 bases, there was a span of 14 bases. The CDR3 contains 15 residues.